This T cell receptor (beta chain) was retrieved from a study of monozygotic twins with inflammatory bowel disease. In regard to this clonotype: Its target is not known.

Without any T cell sorting, total RNA was isolated from whole blood. Germline lookup yields CDR1 SGHRS and CDR2 YFSETQ. The CDR3 contains 14 residues. The RNA usage for each TCR library was roughly 3.5 ug of total RNA. Molecular identifiers with 6-nucleotide sample barcodes were added during cDNA synthesis via template switching. Using the 5' RACE reads, TCRdb records one entry per CDR3 protein without DNA. This sample's table reports 200,000 to 250,000 distinct CDR3 sequences. Whole-study results and caveats: Discordant twins had repertoire similarity that did not differ from that of concordant twins, possibly from limited power.

Sequenced material: blood. The sequence was collected from a human donor with ulcerative colitis or Crohn's disease, or a healthy co-twin of an affected twin (not recorded which). The chain joins TRBV5-1 to TRBJ2-7; the TRBD1 assignment by TCRdb is unverifiable without DNA. CDR3 protein: CASSFGGGSYEQYF.